This T cell receptor (beta chain) was sequenced for a study of T cell responses to AZD1222 COVID-19 vaccine. Measured with immunoSEQ multiplex PCR; TCRdb has only the in-frame clones, and not every one. Of about 130,000 clones in the sample, around 90% were seen once. After removal of 0 bases from V and 3 bases from J, the junction contained 6 bases not matched to a gene. The CDR3 spans 16 residues. Looked up from germline, CDR1 is ENHRY and CDR2 is SYGVKD. The receptor comes from an adult in good health. The chain couples TRBV10-3 to TRBJ1-1; 8 bases fit TRBD1. The specimen comprised peripheral blood, sampled on day 0 of MenACWY control vaccination. The CDR3 spells CAISESISGGDTEAFF. CDR3 in DNA: TGTGCCATCAGTGAGTCGATATCAGGGGGCGACACTGAAGCTTTCTTT.